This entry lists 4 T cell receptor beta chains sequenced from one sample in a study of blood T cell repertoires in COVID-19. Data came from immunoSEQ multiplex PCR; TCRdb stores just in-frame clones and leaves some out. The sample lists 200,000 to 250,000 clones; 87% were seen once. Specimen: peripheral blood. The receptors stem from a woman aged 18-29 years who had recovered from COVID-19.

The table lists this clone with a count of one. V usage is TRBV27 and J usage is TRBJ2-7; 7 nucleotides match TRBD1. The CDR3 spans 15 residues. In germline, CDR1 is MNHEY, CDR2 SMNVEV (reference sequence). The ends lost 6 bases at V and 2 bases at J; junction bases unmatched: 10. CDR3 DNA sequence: TGTGCCAGCAGCTTGGGGACAGCCTTTCCCTACGAGCAGTACTTC. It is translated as CASSLGTAFPYEQYF.

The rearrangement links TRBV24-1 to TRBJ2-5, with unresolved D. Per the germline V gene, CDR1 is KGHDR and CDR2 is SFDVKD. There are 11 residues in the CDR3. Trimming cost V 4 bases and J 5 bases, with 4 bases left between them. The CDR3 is CATSEAETQYF. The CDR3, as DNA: TGTGCCACCAGTGAAGCCGAGACCCAGTACTTC.

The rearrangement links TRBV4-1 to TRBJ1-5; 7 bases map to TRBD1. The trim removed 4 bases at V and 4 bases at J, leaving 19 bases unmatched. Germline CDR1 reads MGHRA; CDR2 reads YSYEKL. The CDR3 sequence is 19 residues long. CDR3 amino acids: CASSPRFTDRGLYNQPQHF. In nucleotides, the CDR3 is TGCGCCAGCAGCCCTCGGTTCACTGATAGGGGGCTATATAATCAGCCCCAGCATTTT.

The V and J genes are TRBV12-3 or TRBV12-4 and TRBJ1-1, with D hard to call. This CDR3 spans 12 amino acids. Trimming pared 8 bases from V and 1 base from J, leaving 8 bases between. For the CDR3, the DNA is TGTGCCAGCCAGGCAGGGAACACTGAAGCTTTCTTT. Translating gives CASQAGNTEAFF.